This T cell receptor beta chain was recorded in a study of Graves' ophthalmopathy and Graves' hyperthyroidism. Overall study: The blood sample was drawn at first diagnosis and before any treatment.

RNA transcripts were the source from which TCR beta CDR3 regions were amplified. RT-PCR with HTBI primers came first, then second-round multiplex PCR. MiXCR, run by TCRdb on the multiplex PCR reads, gives a single entry per CDR3 protein. The top ten clones hold approximately 7% of a sample with about 620,000 distinct CDR3 sequences, around a fifth of them seen once. Study-wide results and limits: Among expanded thyroid clonotypes above 0.001 frequency, most also occurred in blood.

This CDR3 contains 19 residues. The germline gives CDR1 KGHDR, CDR2 SFDVKD. The V gene end was trimmed by 1 base and the J gene end by 0 bases; junction bases not matched to a gene: 13. Over 18 months of follow-up, stable hyperthyroidism required that no ophthalmopathy appear. Out of around 9.7 ml of fresh peripheral blood, PBMCs were obtained. Note on this clonotype: What it binds is not known.

Source material: peripheral blood. The V call is TRBV24-1, the J call TRBJ2-5, with 7 positions matching TRBD2. This clonotype was obtained from a woman between 18 and 29 years old with stable Graves' hyperthyroidism. Some clones in this sample may be carry-over from other donors' samples. As DNA, the CDR3 is TGTGCCACCAGTGATTTTGCGGGGAGAGGCGCGGGGGACCAAGAGACCCAGTACTTC. Amino acid sequence: CATSDFAGRGAGDQETQYF.